This T cell receptor beta chain comes out of a study of T-cell reconstitution after alpha-beta-depleted transplantation in children. Study-level points and caveats: Newly generated T cells supplied most T-cell counts and diversity one year post-transplant. Several hundred expanded graft clones reportedly were the source of alpha-beta T cells about two months after transplant. Surviving recipient T cells and thymic progenitors accounted for the high day-60 TCRbeta diversity observed in some patients.

In this sample, this clonotype turned up a few times. No antigen is known for it. Library preparation (for TCRbeta) was performed with unique molecular identifiers. Using its own MiXCR run on the PCR reads, TCRdb lists one record per CDR3 protein. The sample holds about 580,000 distinct CDR3 sequences, 25% to 30% seen once. The TCR originated in a boy younger than two with Wiskott-Aldrich syndrome, due to receive a stem cell transplant. The sequences come from PBMCs, collected before TCRalphabeta/CD19-depleted stem cell transplant.

The CDR3 spells CSVESPNTEAFF. The CDR3 DNA reads TGCAGCGTTGAAAGCCCGAACACTGAAGCTTTCTTT. The chain recombines TRBV29-1 with TRBJ1-1; D is unresolved. Germline lookup yields CDR1 SQVTM and CDR2 ANQGSEA. V was shortened by 2 bases and J by 1 base, with 5 bases between the two germline ends. CDR3 length equals 12 residues.